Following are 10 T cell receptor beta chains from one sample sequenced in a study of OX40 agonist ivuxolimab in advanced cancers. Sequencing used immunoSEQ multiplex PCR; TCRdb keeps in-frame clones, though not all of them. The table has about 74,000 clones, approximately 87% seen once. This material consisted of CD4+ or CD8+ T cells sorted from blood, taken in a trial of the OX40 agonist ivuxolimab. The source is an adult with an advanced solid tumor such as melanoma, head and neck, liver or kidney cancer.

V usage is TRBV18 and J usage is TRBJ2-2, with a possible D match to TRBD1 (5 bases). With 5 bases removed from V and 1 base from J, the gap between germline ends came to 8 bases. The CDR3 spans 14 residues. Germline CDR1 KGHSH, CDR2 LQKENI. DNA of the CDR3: TGTGCCAGCTCAGGTGACAGGAACACCGGGGAGCTGTTTTTT. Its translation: CASSGDRNTGELFF.

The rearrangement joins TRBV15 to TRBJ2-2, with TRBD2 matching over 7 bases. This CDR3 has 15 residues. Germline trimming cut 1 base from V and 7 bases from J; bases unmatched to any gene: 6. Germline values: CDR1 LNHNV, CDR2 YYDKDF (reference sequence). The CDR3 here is CATSRGGLLVGELFF. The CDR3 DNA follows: TGTGCCACCAGCAGAGGGGGACTACTAGTCGGGGAGCTGTTTTTT.

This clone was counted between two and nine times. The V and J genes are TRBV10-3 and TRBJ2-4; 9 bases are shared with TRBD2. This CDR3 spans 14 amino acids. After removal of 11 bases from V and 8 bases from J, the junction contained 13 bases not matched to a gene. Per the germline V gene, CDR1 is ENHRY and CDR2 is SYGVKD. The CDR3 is CASAGTAGGDIQYF. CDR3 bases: TGTGCCTCCGCGGGGACGGCGGGAGGGGACATTCAGTACTTC.

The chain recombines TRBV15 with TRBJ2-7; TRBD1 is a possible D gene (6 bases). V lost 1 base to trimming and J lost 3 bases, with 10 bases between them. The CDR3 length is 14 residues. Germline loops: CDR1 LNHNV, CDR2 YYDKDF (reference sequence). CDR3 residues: CATSRGRGGYEQYF. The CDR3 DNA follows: TGTGCCACCAGCAGAGGTAGAGGGGGCTACGAGCAGTACTTC. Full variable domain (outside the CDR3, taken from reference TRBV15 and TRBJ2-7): DAMVIQNPRYQVTQFGKPVTLSCSQTLNHNVMYWYQQKSSQAPKLLFHYYDKDFNNEADTPDNFQSRRPNTSFCFLDIRSPGLGDTAMYLCATSRGRGGYEQYFGPGTRLTVT.

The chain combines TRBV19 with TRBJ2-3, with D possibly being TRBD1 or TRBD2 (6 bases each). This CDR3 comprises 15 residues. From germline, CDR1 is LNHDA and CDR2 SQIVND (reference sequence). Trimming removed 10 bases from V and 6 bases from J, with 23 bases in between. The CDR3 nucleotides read TGTGCCACCCTAAGGACAGACGGGGGAATTGATACGCAGTATTTT. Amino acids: CATLRTDGGIDTQYF.

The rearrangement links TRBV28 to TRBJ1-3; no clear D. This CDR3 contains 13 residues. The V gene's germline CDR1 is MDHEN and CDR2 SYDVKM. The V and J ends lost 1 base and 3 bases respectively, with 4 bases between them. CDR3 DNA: TGTGCCAGCAGTTTATCGGGTGGAAACACCATATATTTT. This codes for CASSLSGGNTIYF.

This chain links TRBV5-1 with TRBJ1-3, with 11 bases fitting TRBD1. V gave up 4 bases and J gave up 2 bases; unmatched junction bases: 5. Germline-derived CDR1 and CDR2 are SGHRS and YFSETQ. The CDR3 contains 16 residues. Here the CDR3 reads CASSRGQGVPGNTIYF. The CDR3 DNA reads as TGCGCCAGCAGCAGGGGACAGGGGGTTCCTGGAAACACCATATATTTT.

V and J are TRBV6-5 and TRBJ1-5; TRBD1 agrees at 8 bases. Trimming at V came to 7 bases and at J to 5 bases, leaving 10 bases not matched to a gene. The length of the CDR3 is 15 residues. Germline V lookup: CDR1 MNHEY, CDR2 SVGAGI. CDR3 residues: CASKRDRSYYQPQHF. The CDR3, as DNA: TGTGCCAGCAAAAGGGACAGGAGTTACTATCAGCCCCAGCATTTT.

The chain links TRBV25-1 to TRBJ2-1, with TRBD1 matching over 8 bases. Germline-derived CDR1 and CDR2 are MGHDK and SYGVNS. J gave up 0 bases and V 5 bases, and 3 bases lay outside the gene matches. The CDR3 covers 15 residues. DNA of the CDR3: TGTGCCAGCAGTTGGACAGGGAGCTCCTACAATGAGCAGTTCTTC. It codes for CASSWTGSSYNEQFF.

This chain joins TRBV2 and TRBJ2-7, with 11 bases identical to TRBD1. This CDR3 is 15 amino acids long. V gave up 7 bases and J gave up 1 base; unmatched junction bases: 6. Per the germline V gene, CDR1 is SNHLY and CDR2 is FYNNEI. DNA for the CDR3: TGTGCCAGCAATATGGGACAGGGGGTGTCCTACGAGCAGTACTTC. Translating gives CASNMGQGVSYEQYF.